The 27 T cell receptor beta chains reported below all come from one sample, sequenced in a study of early T cells in non-severe SARS-CoV-2 infection. A single record per CDR3 protein comes from TCRdb applying MiXCR to the 5' RACE reads. This sample has 35,000 to 50,000 distinct CDR3 sequences, with 5.5% to 6.5% found just once. The sample consisted of whole blood. These receptors were obtained from an adult who was a healthcare worker with PCR-confirmed SARS-CoV-2 infection or an uninfected control (not recorded which).

This clonotype came up many times. The chain employs TRBV7-2 and TRBJ2-5; 7 nucleotides align to TRBD2. CDR3 length equals 15 residues. V gave up 5 bases and J gave up 1 base; unmatched junction bases: 7. CDR1 is SGHTA, CDR2 FQGNSA, per germline. CDR3 amino acids: CASSRSGAFQETQYF. As DNA, the CDR3 is TGTGCCAGCAGCAGGAGCGGGGCCTTCCAAGAGACCCAGTACTTC.

This clonotype was observed at least ten times. J is TRBJ2-7 and V is TRBV12-3 or TRBV12-4; D uncertain. Trimming shortened V by 5 bases and J by 2 bases, and 10 bases separated the two germline ends. The CDR3 length is 13 residues. The CDR3 DNA reads TGTGCCAGCAGTAACAGTCTCGCCTACGAGCAGTACTTC. Translation: CASSNSLAYEQYF.

In this sample, this clonotype is medium-sized. The chain carries TRBV7-9 and TRBJ2-7, with D possibly TRBD2 on 6 matching bases. Trimming shortened V by 4 bases and J by 4 bases, and 8 bases separated the two germline ends. The CDR3 has 12 residues. The V gene's germline CDR1 is SEHNR and CDR2 FQNEAQ (reference sequence). The CDR3 region is CASSSGVYEQYF. The DNA of the CDR3 is TGTGCCAGCAGCTCGGGGGTATACGAGCAGTACTTC.

In this sample, this clonotype turned up many times. This chain links TRBV20-1 with TRBJ2-7; TRBD1 aligns across 9 bases. This CDR3 is built from 14 residues. With 5 bases clipped from V and 2 bases from J, the junction kept 7 bases outside the gene matches. Per germline, CDR1 DFQATT and CDR2 SNEGSKA (reference sequence). CDR3 amino acids: CSALRDRDTYEQYF. CDR3 DNA: TGCAGTGCTCTCCGGGACAGGGATACCTACGAGCAGTACTTC.

This clonotype has a count of ten or more. The gene calls are TRBV7-9 and TRBJ2-2, with D maybe TRBD2 (6 bases). V was clipped by 3 bases and J by 9 bases, with 8 bases between them. Germline V gene lookup returns CDR1 SEHNR and CDR2 FQNEAQ (reference sequence). This CDR3 is built from 12 residues. CDR3 loop: CASSFGGRELFF. The CDR3 coding sequence is TGTGCCAGCAGCTTCGGGGGAAGGGAGCTGTTTTTT.

With respect to this clonotype: A clone one base away is much larger, so this may be a read error. No conserved phenylalanine or tryptophan is present at the end of the CDR3, so a read error is the likely explanation. The chain recombines TRBV7-8 with TRBJ2-3; D may correspond to TRBD1 or TRBD2 (5 bases each). Trimming removed 2 bases from V and 4 bases from J, with 13 bases in between. This CDR3 has 15 amino acids. Germline V CDR1 and CDR2: SGHVS, FQNEAQ. CDR3 protein: CASSLWGRSADTQYS. In DNA, the CDR3 is TGTGCCAGCAGCTTATGGGGACGAAGCGCAGATACGCAGTATTCT.

This clonotype has a count of ten or more. The chain joins TRBV6-5 to TRBJ2-7; TRBD1 matches 10 bases. The V gene's germline CDR1 is MNHEY and CDR2 SVGAGI. J gave up 5 bases and V 6 bases, and 4 bases lay outside the gene matches. The CDR3 contains 13 residues. CDR3 sequence (DNA): TGTGCCAGCAGCTGGACAGGGGGAAACGAGCAGTACTTC. Translated, it gives CASSWTGGNEQYF.

This clonotype was detected ten times or more. The chain combines TRBV20-1 with TRBJ2-2; 11 bases align to TRBD2. V was pared by 5 bases and J by 1 base, with 6 bases of the junction left unmatched. The length of the CDR3 is 16 residues. Germline loops: CDR1 DFQATT, CDR2 SNEGSKA (reference sequence). DNA for the CDR3: TGCAGTGCTTATTCCCTAGCGGGGGGGAACACCGGGGAGCTGTTTTTT. This encodes CSAYSLAGGNTGELFF.

This clonotype was seen at least ten times. The gene calls are TRBV7-6 and TRBJ1-2; perhaps TRBD1 as D (5 bases). Per the germline V gene, CDR1 is SGHVS and CDR2 is FNYEAQ. This CDR3 contains 13 residues. The V end lost 5 bases, the J end lost 7 bases, and 14 bases lay between the germline ends. For the CDR3, the DNA is TGTGCCAGCAGCCCCGACCGGGACTCTGGCTACACCTTC. Translated: CASSPDRDSGYTF. Based on the CDR3 plus reference TRBV7-6 and TRBJ1-2, the full variable domain is GAGVSQSPRYKVTKRGQDVALRCDPISGHVSLYWYRQALGQGPEFLTYFNYEAQQDKSGLPNDRFSAERPEGSISTLTIQRTEQRDSAMYRCASSPDRDSGYTFGSGTRLTVV.

This clonotype was detected many times. This sequence joins TRBV20-1 and TRBJ2-1; D is ambiguous. Trimming stripped 3 bases from V and 4 bases from J, with 13 bases between. There are 14 residues in the CDR3. Germline CDR1 and CDR2: DFQATT and SNEGSKA (reference sequence). CDR3 loop: CSARTSSRYNEQFF. The CDR3 DNA reads as TGCAGTGCTAGGACCTCTTCCCGGTACAATGAGCAGTTCTTC.

This sequence joins TRBV19 and TRBJ2-5; D gene uncertain. V dropped 8 bases and J dropped 4 bases, with 11 bases sitting between them. The germline V gene encodes CDR1 LNHDA and CDR2 SQIVND (reference sequence). The CDR3 spans 12 residues. This CDR3 is CASRNGLETQYF. DNA for the CDR3: TGTGCCAGTCGAAACGGGTTAGAGACCCAGTACTTC. Looking up the rest from reference TRBV19 and TRBJ2-5 gives the full variable domain: DGGITQSPKYLFRKEGQNVTLSCEQNLNHDAMYWYRQDPGQGLRLIYYSQIVNDFQKGDIAEGYSVSREKKESFPLTVTSAQKNPTAFYLCASRNGLETQYFGPGTRLLVL.

This clonotype was recorded at least ten times. The chain joins TRBV2 to TRBJ1-6; D gene uncertain. Germline V CDR1 and CDR2: SNHLY, FYNNEI. Trimming removed 7 bases from V and 5 bases from J, with 18 bases in between. CDR3 size: 16 residues. The CDR3 DNA reads TGTGCCAGCACCCTGCGGCGGATTGGGGATAATTCACCCCTCCACTTT. Translating gives CASTLRRIGDNSPLHF.

This clonotype turned up a few times. The chain joins TRBV7-3 to TRBJ2-2, with D possibly being TRBD1 (5 bases). Germline V gene data show CDR1 as SGHTA and CDR2 as FQGTGA. This CDR3 has 13 amino acids. Between the trimmed V and J ends, which lost 3 bases and 7 bases, there was a span of 9 bases. Written as DNA, the CDR3 is TGTGCCAGCAGCTTGATAGGGGTCGGGGAGCTGTTTTTT. Its translation: CASSLIGVGELFF. Full variable domain (rest looked up from reference TRBV7-3 and TRBJ2-2): GAGVSQTPSNKVTEKGKYVELRCDPISGHTALYWYRQSLGQGPEFLIYFQGTGAADDSGLPNDRFFAVRPEGSVSTLKIQRTERGDSAVYLCASSLIGVGELFFGEGSRLTVL.

This clonotype is termed medium-sized. The genes are TRBV13 and TRBJ1-6; 9 nucleotides match TRBD1. The CDR3 spans 17 residues. CDR1 PRHDT and CDR2 FYEKMQ come from the germline V gene (reference sequence). The V and J ends lost 0 bases and 9 bases, in that order; junction bases with no gene match: 9. The CDR3 DNA sequence: TGTGCCAGCAGCTTAGGCCGCGGGACAGGGATCGGTTCACCCCTCCACTTT. Its protein product is CASSLGRGTGIGSPLHF.

This rearrangement joins TRBV20-1 to TRBJ2-5; 8 bases are shared with TRBD2. Germline V lookup: CDR1 DFQATT, CDR2 SNEGSKA (reference sequence). V was clipped by 4 bases and J by 5 bases; unmatched bases: 9. There are 14 residues in the CDR3. Here the CDR3 reads CSAIGGAGEETQYF. The CDR3 DNA follows: TGCAGTGCTATCGGGGGGGCCGGCGAGGAGACCCAGTACTTC.

This clonotype has more than one count but fewer than ten. The chain employs TRBV6-5 and TRBJ2-1; D call uncertain. The CDR3 has 13 residues. Trimming removed 0 bases from V and 6 bases from J, with 6 bases in between. Looked up from germline, CDR1 is MNHEY and CDR2 is SVGAGI. CDR3 region: CASSYSTLNEQFF. The CDR3 nucleotides are TGTGCCAGCAGTTACTCGACCCTCAATGAGCAGTTCTTC.

The chain joins TRBV4-3 to TRBJ1-6; 8 bases fit TRBD1. Germline CDR1 LGHNA, CDR2 YSLEER. This CDR3 spans 16 amino acids. V was clipped by 1 base and J by 1 base; unmatched bases: 0. The CDR3 here is CASSQGTGSYNSPLHF. In DNA form, the CDR3 reads TGCGCCAGCAGCCAAGGGACAGGGTCCTATAATTCACCCCTCCACTTT.

This clonotype showed up just a few times. One junction end disagrees with the germline gene, perhaps due to a read error. The chain recombines TRBV27 with TRBJ2-2; 7 bases match TRBD1. Germline V lookup: CDR1 MNHEY, CDR2 SMNVEV (reference sequence). CDR3 length: 14 residues. The DNA of the CDR3 is TGTGCCAGCACCGGGACAGCGAAGACCGGGGAGCTGTTTTTT. It yields the protein CASTGTAKTGELFF.

This clonotype was seen repeatedly, ten times or more. The CDR3 reads CASREQGAGYGYTF. In DNA, the CDR3 is TGTGCCAGCAGAGAACAGGGGGCTGGCTATGGCTACACCTTC. The chain combines TRBV28 with TRBJ1-2; 9 nucleotides align to TRBD1. The germline V gene has CDR1 MDHEN and CDR2 SYDVKM. This CDR3 region has 14 residues. Unmatched junction bases numbered 6, after V lost 6 bases and J lost 4 bases.

Many counts were recorded for this clonotype. The CDR3 region has the DNA TGTGCCAGCAGCGTAGATGGGTCAGGGGATCAGCCCCAGCATTTT. It is translated as CASSVDGSGDQPQHF. The rearrangement joins TRBV9 to TRBJ1-5, with TRBD1 as a possible D gene (6 bases). Germline V lookup: CDR1 SGDLS, CDR2 YYNGEE. V was trimmed by 0 bases and J by 5 bases, leaving 12 bases between them. The CDR3 sequence is 15 residues long.

This clonotype was observed a few times. The rearrangement links TRBV12-3 or TRBV12-4 to TRBJ1-5; D gene ambiguous. This CDR3 has 13 amino acids. V gave up 1 base and J gave up 7 bases, with 8 bases separating them. In DNA, the CDR3 is TGTGCCAGCAGTTTAGATGAGGAACAGCCCCAGCATTTT. Residues: CASSLDEEQPQHF.

This clonotype appeared many times. V and J are TRBV20-1 and TRBJ2-2; TRBD2 matches 13 bases. The CDR3 runs to 16 residues. Trimming took 0 bases from V and 3 from J; bases not matched to a gene: 1. CDR1 and CDR2 (germline): DFQATT, SNEGSKA (reference sequence). This chain's CDR3 is CSARDGTSGDTGELFF. For the CDR3, the DNA is TGCAGTGCTAGAGATGGGACTAGCGGGGACACCGGGGAGCTGTTTTTT.

This clonotype was picked up many times. The chain recombines TRBV3-1 with TRBJ1-2; TRBD1 agrees at 7 bases. The CDR3 extends over 14 amino acids. V dropped 4 bases and J dropped 7; count of bases not matched to a gene: 9. Germline V gives CDR1 LGHDT, CDR2 YNNKEL (reference sequence). The CDR3 protein is CASSLRTGSSGYTF. The DNA for the CDR3 is TGTGCCAGCAGCCTCCGGACAGGTTCGAGTGGCTACACCTTC.

The rearrangement joins TRBV5-4 to TRBJ2-6; 7 positions match TRBD1. After removal of 6 bases from V and 2 bases from J, the junction contained 2 bases not matched to a gene. The length of the CDR3 is 14 residues. CDR1 is SGHNT, CDR2 YYREEE, per germline (reference sequence). The CDR3 loop is CASNTGAGANVLTF. CDR3 in DNA: TGTGCCAGCAACACAGGGGCTGGGGCCAACGTCCTGACTTTC.

This clonotype showed up many times. The chain has TRBV12-3 or TRBV12-4 and TRBJ2-3; 11 bases align to TRBD2. The CDR3 is made up of 14 amino acids. With 6 bases clipped from V and 3 bases from J, the junction kept 2 bases outside the gene matches. DNA of the CDR3: TGTGCCAGCAGGCGACTAGCGGGGACAGATACGCAGTATTTT. Its protein product is CASRRLAGTDTQYF.

This clonotype was picked up many times. The chain employs TRBV30 and TRBJ1-5, with D possibly TRBD1 on 5 matching bases. This CDR3 spans 12 amino acids. The V gene lost 5 bases and the J gene lost 4 bases, with 9 bases spanning the gap. The V gene's germline CDR1 is GTSNPN and CDR2 SVGIG (reference sequence). This CDR3 reads CAWGAPNQPQHF. CDR3 DNA: TGTGCCTGGGGGGCCCCTAATCAGCCCCAGCATTTT.

This clonotype turned up a few times. The genes are TRBV7-9 and TRBJ1-3; D might be TRBD1 (5 bases). CDR1 and CDR2 from the germline V gene are SEHNR and FQNEAQ (reference sequence). The CDR3 length is 16 residues. Trimming took 4 bases from V and 4 from J, leaving 17 bases between them. The CDR3 protein is CASSSEAGSAGNTIYF. The CDR3 DNA reads as TGTGCCAGCAGCTCTGAGGCAGGGTCTGCCGGAAACACCATATATTTT.